This TCR beta chain was captured in a study of T cells in Graves' hyperthyroidism and ophthalmopathy. Study conclusions and caveats: In simple terms, a model built on 13 V-J features told ophthalmopathy apart from stable hyperthyroidism. In validation, the model predicted ophthalmopathy. These predictions came a median about 6.2 months before onset.

The CDR3 has 14 residues. The V segment lost 6 bases and the J segment 1 base; nucleotides outside the gene matches: 5. Germline loops: CDR1 MNHEY, CDR2 SVGAGI. For this clonotype: What it recognizes is unknown.

Amplification targeted TCR beta CDR3 regions from RNA transcripts. HTBI primers were employed in a first-round RT-PCR of the TCR CDR3. TCRdb processed the multiplex PCR reads anew with MiXCR; each CDR3 protein has one entry. The sample consists of under 800,000 distinct CDR3 sequences, around 15% of them appearing once. Researchers barred patients who had uncontrolled infection, other autoimmune disease, pregnancy or lactation. 9.5 to 10 ml fresh peripheral blood yielded the PBMCs. The sample taken for sequencing was blood. The source is a woman in her late teens or twenties with Graves' hyperthyroidism. This chain uses TRBV6-5 with TRBJ2-5, with 7 bases matching TRBD1. The CDR3 region has the DNA TGTGCCAGCAGGCAACAGGGGCGCCAAGAGACCCAGTACTTC. This encodes CASRQQGRQETQYF.